The entry below gives a single T cell receptor beta chain sequence along with its context. Its specificity is not known. These data come from a study of a mutant IDH1 vaccine in newly diagnosed glioma. Between the trimmed V and J ends, which lost 5 bases and 2 bases, there was a span of 12 bases. The germline V gene has CDR1 SGHNT and CDR2 YYREEE (reference sequence). CDR3 length: 14 residues. Assay used: immunoSEQ multiplex PCR; TCRdb lists only in-frame clones, some missing. The sample contains over 40,000 clones, 81% of which appear only once. Specified time point: week 35, safety follow-up. Vaccination used 300 ug of mutant IDH1 20-mer peptide per dose, with topical imiquimod.

The chain employs TRBV5-4 and TRBJ2-3, with D possibly being TRBD1 or TRBD2 (6 bases each). The sequenced sample was PBMCs, obtained from a glioma patient whose treatment included an IDH1 peptide vaccine. The clonotype was recovered from a woman aged 40 to 49 with glioma. Some clones in this sample may be carry-over from other donors' samples. The CDR3 coding sequence is TGTGCCAGCAGGCGGGACATTGCCACAGATACGCAGTATTTT. It encodes CASRRDIATDTQYF.